This TCR beta chain stems from a study of blood T cell repertoires in COVID-19 (dated by TCRdb to 2018 to 2021). Describing the broader study: Samples from collaborators originated in the United States, Italy and Spain and spanned both the acute and convalescent phases of COVID-19. The repertoires were released in a freely available public database intended as a resource for research on the immune response to SARS-CoV-2. The dataset comprised deeply sampled blood TCRbeta repertoires from subjects exposed to, actively infected with, or recovered from COVID-19. The prospective study material was composed of cDNA or gDNA derived from T cells, B-cell-depleted T cells, or PBMCs. Where available, HLA class I and class II types were obtained from metadata supplied by the sample provider rather than from assay-based typing. The sample metadata nearly always contained a de-identified subject ID, COVID-19 status, age in years and sex. Samples were obtained from the ongoing ImmuneRACE study (first 160 participants) and from 1,200 or so subjects provided by 6 global collaborators. Results the study describes overall, beyond this receptor: The quantity of clinical and demographic metadata differed by source and by participant and was supplied without curation.

TCRbeta CDR3 regions were amplified from genomic DNA by means of the immunoSEQ Assay, a bias-controlled multiplex PCR. Turning to the authors' computational methods: Nucleated cell counts per sample were estimated from amplification of reference gene primers within the assay. Sequence reads were collapsed and filtered to measure the absolute abundance of every unique TCRbeta CDR3 rearrangement. For each sample, productive Simpson clonality was calculated as the square root of Simpson's diversity index across productive rearrangements. Not all clones reach the TCRdb copy of this immuneACCESS table, which keeps in-frame sequences only. Checked studies attribute under half of the gap to unresolved V genes and leave the rest unexplained. V, J and clone size were drawn from that table, and D and trimming were deduced from the DNA. The sample records approximately 94,000 clones, 70% to 90% of which are singletons. The top ten clones comprise around 15% of the sample.

On this clone itself: Its cognate antigen has yet to be identified. No per-base quality is available; no much larger clone lies one base away.

The germline V gene specifies SGHDT as CDR1 and YYEEEE as CDR2. V is cut back by 3 bases and J by 6 bases, with 6 bases in the junction unmatched. The CDR3 covers 14 residues, taking in both the cysteine and the phenylalanine. Only the CDR3 part of the read is kept: 42 bases, read in frame from the first base. Whole blood was collected in K2EDTA tubes by collaborating institutions according to the institutions' own protocols. Collaborator samples were shipped for TCRbeta analysis as frozen whole blood, isolated PBMCs, or DNA extracted from either sample type. The source material was peripheral blood. The sequence was obtained from a man aged 45-65 years with active or convalescent COVID-19. The chain joins TRBV5-6 to TRBJ2-3; a stretch of 8 junction bases matches TRBD2. The CDR3 protein: CASSSGPGGDTQYF. The sequenced DNA is TGTGCCAGCAGCTCCGGGCCGGGAGGGGATACGCAGTATTTT.